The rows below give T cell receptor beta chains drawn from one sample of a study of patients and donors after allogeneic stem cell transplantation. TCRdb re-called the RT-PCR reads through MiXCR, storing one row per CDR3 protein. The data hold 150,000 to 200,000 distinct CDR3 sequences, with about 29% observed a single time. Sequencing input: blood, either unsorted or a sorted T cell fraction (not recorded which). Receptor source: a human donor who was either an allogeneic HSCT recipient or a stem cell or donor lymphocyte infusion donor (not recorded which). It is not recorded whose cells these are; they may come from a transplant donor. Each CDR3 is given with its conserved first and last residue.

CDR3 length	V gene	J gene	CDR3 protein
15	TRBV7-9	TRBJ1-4	CASSFGLVGNEKLFF
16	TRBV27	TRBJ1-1	CASSPGQGRGSTEAFF
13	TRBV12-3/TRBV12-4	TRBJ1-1	CASSSEKEAEAFF
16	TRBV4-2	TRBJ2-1	CASSPTGLAGLNEQFF
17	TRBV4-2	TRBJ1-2	CASSQEVGNRGLGGYTF
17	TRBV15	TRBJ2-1	CATSRARTGGPYNEQFF
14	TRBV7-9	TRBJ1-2	CASSLTDGNYGYTF
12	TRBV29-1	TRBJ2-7	CSVEGPGYEQYF
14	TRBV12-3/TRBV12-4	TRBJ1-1	CASSLTGSGTEAFF
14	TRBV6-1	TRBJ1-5	CASTLTGINQPQHF
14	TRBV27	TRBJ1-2	CASSTRQGIYGYTF
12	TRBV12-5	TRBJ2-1	CASGPRPNEQFF
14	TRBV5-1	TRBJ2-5	CASSLEGPWETQYF
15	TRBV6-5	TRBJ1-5	CASSYGTGKNQPQHF
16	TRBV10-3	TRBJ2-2	CAISESGLAGTGELFF
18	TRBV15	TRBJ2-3	CATSTRLLLAVSTDTQYF
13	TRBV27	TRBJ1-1	CASSSTWGREAFF
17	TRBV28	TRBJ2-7	CATLPWTPHKITYEQYF
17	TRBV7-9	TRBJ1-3	CASSTRTGVFSGNTIYF
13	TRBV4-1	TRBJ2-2	CASSLLLVGELFF
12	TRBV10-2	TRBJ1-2	CASSDSNYGYTF
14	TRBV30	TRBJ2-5	CAWSTGGGEETQYF
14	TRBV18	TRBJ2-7	CASSPQGESYEQYF
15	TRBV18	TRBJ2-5	CASSPRVGAQETQYF
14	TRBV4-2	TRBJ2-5	CASSQASVAETQYF
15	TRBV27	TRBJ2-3	CASSLWPLGTDTQYF
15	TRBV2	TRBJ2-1	CASSEASGGYNEQFF
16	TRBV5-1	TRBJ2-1	CASRLPAGVSYNEQFF
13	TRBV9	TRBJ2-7	CASSARLWDEQYF
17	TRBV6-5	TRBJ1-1	CASSPGTGGYSNTEAFF
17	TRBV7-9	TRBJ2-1	CASSLGILAGRRNEQFF
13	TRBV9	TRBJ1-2	CASSVDVNYGYTF
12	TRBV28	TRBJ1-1	CASSTGSSEAFF
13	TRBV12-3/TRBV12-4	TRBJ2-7	CASFSRFSYEQYF
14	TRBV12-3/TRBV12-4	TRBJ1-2	CASSSSDRGYGYTF
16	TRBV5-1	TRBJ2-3	CASSLGVSGSADTQYF
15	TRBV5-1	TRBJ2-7	CASSLLWTDSYEQYF
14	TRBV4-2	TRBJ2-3	CASSQDSGTDTQYF
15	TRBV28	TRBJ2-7	CASSLRDRDSYEQYF
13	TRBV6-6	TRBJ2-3	CASSWDRTDTQYF
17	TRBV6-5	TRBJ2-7	CASSLPDGSARVYEQYF
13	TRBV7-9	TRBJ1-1	CASSLGTGSEAFF
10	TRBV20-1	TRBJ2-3	CSVSLDTQYF
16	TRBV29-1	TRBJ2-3	CSVEGQREVATDTQYF
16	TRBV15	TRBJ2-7	CATSRDQGEESYEQYF
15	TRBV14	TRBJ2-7	CASSQDLGTPYEQYF
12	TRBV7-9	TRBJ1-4	CASSLDGDKLFF
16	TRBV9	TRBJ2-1	CASSPRTFRDYNEQFF
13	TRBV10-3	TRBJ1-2	CAISENSGRWHTF
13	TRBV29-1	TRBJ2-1	CSVATVSYNEQFF
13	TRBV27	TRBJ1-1	CASSFIGQTEAFF
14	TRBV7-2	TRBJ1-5	CASSSGQGDQPQHF
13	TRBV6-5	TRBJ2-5	CASSYWRGESQYF
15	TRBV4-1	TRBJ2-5	CASSQTEIFQETQYF
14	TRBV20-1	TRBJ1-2	CSARITRGLYGYTF
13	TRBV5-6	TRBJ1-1	CASSLAVNTEAFF
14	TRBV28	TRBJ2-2	CASSFGQSTGELFF
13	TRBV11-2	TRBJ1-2	CASSKEAGDGYTF